What follows are 14 T cell receptor beta chains derived from one specimen sequenced in a study of early T cells in non-severe SARS-CoV-2 infection. MiXCR, run by TCRdb on the 5' RACE reads, gives a single entry per CDR3 protein. The data contain about 100,000 distinct CDR3 sequences, roughly 12% of them seen just once; the ten biggest clones take up around 3%. The sequencing input was whole blood. The origin of the receptors is an adult who was a healthcare worker with PCR-confirmed SARS-CoV-2 infection or an uninfected control (not recorded which).

This clonotype appeared once. The V and J genes are TRBV5-1 and TRBJ2-7, with D uncertain. CDR1 is SGHRS and CDR2 is YFSETQ in the germline V gene. The CDR3 is made up of 14 amino acids. Trimming removed 2 bases from V and 1 base from J, with 10 bases in between. The CDR3 reads CASSFTEKSYEQYF. CDR3 nucleotide sequence: TGCGCCAGCAGCTTCACAGAGAAATCCTACGAGCAGTACTTC.

The table lists this clonotype with a few counts. The chain is built from TRBV20-1 and TRBJ2-7, with 9 bases identical to TRBD1. Germline V gene sequence: CDR1 DFQATT, CDR2 SNEGSKA (reference sequence). Unmatched junction bases numbered 8, after V lost 2 bases and J lost 6 bases. The CDR3 spans 14 residues. CDR3 coding DNA: TGCAGTGCTAGACCCGGGACAGGGTATGTCGAGCAGTACTTC. This gives the protein CSARPGTGYVEQYF.

CDR3 bases: TGTGCCAGCAGAACCTGGACCAGGAGTACCTACGAGCAGTACTTC. Translation gives CASRTWTRSTYEQYF. The gene calls are TRBV11-2 and TRBJ2-7; the D is unclear. Trimming pared 6 bases from V and 2 bases from J, leaving 17 bases between. Looked up from germline, CDR1 is SGHAT and CDR2 is FQNNGV. This CDR3 contains 15 residues. Drawing the rest from reference TRBV11-2 and TRBJ2-7, the complete variable domain is EAGVAQSPRYKIIEKRQSVAFWCNPISGHATLYWYQQILGQGPKLLIQFQNNGVVDDSQLPKDRFSAERLKGVDSTLKIQPAKLEDSAVYLCASRTWTRSTYEQYFGPGTRLTVT.

This clonotype was recorded a few times. The CDR3 nucleotides read TGTGCTAGTGGGGATCCGGGACTAGGAGGTAGGGATACGCAGTATTTT. This gives the protein CASGDPGLGGRDTQYF. V is TRBV12-5 and J is TRBJ2-3, with 8 nucleotides matching TRBD2. CDR1 and CDR2 from the germline V gene are LGHNT and FRNRAP. The CDR3 length is 16 residues. Losses at the gene ends were 6 bases for V and 6 bases for J; bases not matched to a gene: 14.

This clonotype showed up many times. V is TRBV11-3 and J is TRBJ1-1; D gene ambiguous. This CDR3 is built from 13 residues. Per the germline V gene, CDR1 is SGHNT and CDR2 is YENEEA. Trimming stripped 5 bases from V and 5 bases from J, with 12 bases between. The CDR3 DNA reads as TGTGCCAGCAGCCCAACCCGGATAACTGAAGCTTTCTTT. Translation gives CASSPTRITEAFF.

This clonotype was picked up many times. This rearrangement joins TRBV11-2 to TRBJ2-7; 8 bases line up with TRBD2. J was trimmed by 6 bases and V by 7 bases; bases with no gene match: 14. The CDR3 runs to 15 residues. The V gene's germline CDR1 is SGHAT and CDR2 FQNNGV. Here the CDR3 reads CASTTTLAVWSEQYF. CDR3 DNA: TGTGCCAGCACCACAACACTAGCGGTCTGGAGCGAGCAGTACTTC.

This clonotype was observed at least ten times. CDR3 sequence (DNA): TGTGCCAGCAGCTTACCCTACAGGGTCCCGAATCTGAACACTGAAGCTTTCTTT. Translated: CASSLPYRVPNLNTEAFF. The rearrangement uses TRBV11-2 and TRBJ1-1, with D perhaps TRBD1 (6 bases). CDR1 is SGHAT and CDR2 is FQNNGV in the germline V gene. V gave up 2 bases and J gave up 0 bases, with 19 bases separating them. This CDR3 is built from 18 residues.

In its sample, this clonotype was seen a few times. Here the CDR3 reads CAWSVPGSRAYF. The CDR3 region has the DNA TGTGCCTGGAGTGTACCTGGGTCAAGGGCATACTTC. The rearrangement links TRBV30 to TRBJ2-7; D unresolved. CDR1 is GTSNPN and CDR2 is SVGIG in the germline V gene (reference sequence). Trimming cost V 0 bases and J 13 bases, with 16 bases left between them. The length of the CDR3 is 12 residues.

Ten or more counts support this clonotype. The V call is TRBV27, the J call TRBJ2-4; D is perhaps TRBD2 (6 bases). This CDR3 comprises 15 residues. From germline, CDR1 is MNHEY and CDR2 SMNVEV (reference sequence). V gave up 5 bases and J gave up 0 bases, with 11 bases separating them. As DNA, the CDR3 is TGTGCCAGCAGTCCACCGGGGGTAGCCAAAAACATTCAGTACTTC. As protein: CASSPPGVAKNIQYF.

This clonotype was detected ten times or more. The chain employs TRBV2 and TRBJ2-1; D remains ambiguous. The CDR3 spans 15 residues. V shed 1 base and J shed 3 bases, with 10 bases lying between them. CDR1 and CDR2 (germline): SNHLY, FYNNEI. The DNA of the CDR3 is TGTGCCAGCAGTGAAGAAGAGGATTTCTACAATGAGCAGTTCTTC. This codes for CASSEEEDFYNEQFF.

The table lists this clonotype with many counts. The chain combines TRBV7-6 with TRBJ2-7; the D gene is possibly TRBD1 (5 bases). This CDR3 is 15 amino acids long. V was trimmed by 5 bases and J by 2 bases, leaving 16 bases between them. CDR1 SGHVS and CDR2 FNYEAQ come from the germline V gene. The CDR3 is CASSPRPGPPYEQYF. The CDR3, as DNA: TGTGCCAGCAGCCCCAGGCCAGGGCCACCCTACGAGCAGTACTTC.

The chain combines TRBV16 with TRBJ2-7, with a tentative D call TRBD1 (6 bases). This CDR3 contains 15 residues. Germline V gene sequence: CDR1 KGHSY, CDR2 FQNENV. V gave up 2 bases and J gave up 1 base, with 12 bases separating them. The CDR3, as DNA: TGTGCCAGCAGCCAACCTACAGGGTTTTCCTACGAGCAGTACTTC. It is translated as CASSQPTGFSYEQYF.

This clonotype was seen at least ten times. V and J are TRBV20-1 and TRBJ1-2; tentative D call: TRBD1 (6 bases). Germline-derived CDR1 and CDR2 are DFQATT and SNEGSKA (reference sequence). V lost 0 bases, J lost 0 bases, and 14 bases lay in between. The CDR3 contains 16 residues. CDR3 bases: TGCAGTGCTAGAGATTGGGGGGACATCCCTAACTATGGCTACACCTTC. This codes for CSARDWGDIPNYGYTF.

This clonotype occurred many times. This rearrangement joins TRBV5-1 to TRBJ2-5, with a weak D call TRBD2 (7 bases). There are 13 residues in the CDR3. The V end lost 6 bases, the J end lost 3 bases, and 12 bases lay between the germline ends. Germline loops: CDR1 SGHRS, CDR2 YFSETQ. CDR3 nucleotides: TGCGCCAGCAACCGGGGGGCGGAAGAGACCCAGTACTTC. This gives the protein CASNRGAEETQYF.